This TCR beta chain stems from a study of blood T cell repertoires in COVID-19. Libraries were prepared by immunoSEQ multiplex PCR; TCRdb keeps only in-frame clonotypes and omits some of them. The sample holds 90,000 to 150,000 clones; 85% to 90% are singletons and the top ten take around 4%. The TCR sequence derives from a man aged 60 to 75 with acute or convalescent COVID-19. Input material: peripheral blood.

The CDR3 sequence: CASTGQNIRAGNTIYF. CDR3 DNA: TGTGCCAGCACGGGACAGAACATCCGAGCTGGAAACACCATATATTTT. The genes are TRBV2 and TRBJ1-3; 7 nucleotides match TRBD1. This CDR3 has 16 residues. V lost 7 bases and J lost 2; bases outside the gene matches: 11. Germline CDR1 SNHLY, CDR2 FYNNEI.